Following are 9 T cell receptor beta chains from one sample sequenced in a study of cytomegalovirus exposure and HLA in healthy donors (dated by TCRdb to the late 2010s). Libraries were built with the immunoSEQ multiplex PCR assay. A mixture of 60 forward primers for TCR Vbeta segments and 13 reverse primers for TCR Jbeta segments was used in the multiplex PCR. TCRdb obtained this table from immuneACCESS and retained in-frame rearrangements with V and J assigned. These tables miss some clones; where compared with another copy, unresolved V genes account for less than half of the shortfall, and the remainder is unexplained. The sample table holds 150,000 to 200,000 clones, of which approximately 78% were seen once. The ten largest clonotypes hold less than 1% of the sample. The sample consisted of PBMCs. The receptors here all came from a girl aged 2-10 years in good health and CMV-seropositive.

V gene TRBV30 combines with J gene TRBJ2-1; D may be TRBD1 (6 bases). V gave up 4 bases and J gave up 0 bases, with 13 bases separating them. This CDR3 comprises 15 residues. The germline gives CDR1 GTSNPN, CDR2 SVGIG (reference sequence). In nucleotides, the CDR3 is TGTGCCTGGACTTTCGGACAGCTCTCCTACAATGAGCAGTTCTTC. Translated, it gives CAWTFGQLSYNEQFF.

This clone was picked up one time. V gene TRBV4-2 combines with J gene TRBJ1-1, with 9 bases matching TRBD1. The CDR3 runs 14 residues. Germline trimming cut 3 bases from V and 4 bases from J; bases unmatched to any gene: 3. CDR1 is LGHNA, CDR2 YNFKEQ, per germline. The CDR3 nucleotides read TGTGCCAGCAGCCAGGACAGGGGTAGCACTGAAGCTTTCTTT. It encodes CASSQDRGSTEAFF.

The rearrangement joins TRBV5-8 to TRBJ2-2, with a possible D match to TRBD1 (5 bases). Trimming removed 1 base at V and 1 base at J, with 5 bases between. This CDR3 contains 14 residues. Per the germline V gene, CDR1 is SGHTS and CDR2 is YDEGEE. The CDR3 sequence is CASSLQGNTGELFF. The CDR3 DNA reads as TGTGCCAGCAGCTTGCAGGGGAACACCGGGGAGCTGTTTTTT.

In nucleotides, the CDR3 is TGTGCCAGCAGTTTAGACTCGAATGAGCAGTTCTTC. Translated, it gives CASSLDSNEQFF. The gene calls are TRBV28 and TRBJ2-1, with D unresolved. CDR3 length: 12 residues. The germline V gene has CDR1 MDHEN and CDR2 SYDVKM. Trimming pared 2 bases from V and 7 bases from J, leaving 6 bases between.

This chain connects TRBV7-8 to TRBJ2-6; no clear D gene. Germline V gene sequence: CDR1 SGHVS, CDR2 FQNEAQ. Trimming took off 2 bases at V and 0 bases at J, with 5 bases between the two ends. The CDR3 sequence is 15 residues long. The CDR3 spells CASSLLDSGANVLTF. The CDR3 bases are TGTGCCAGCAGCTTACTAGACTCTGGGGCCAACGTCCTGACTTTC.

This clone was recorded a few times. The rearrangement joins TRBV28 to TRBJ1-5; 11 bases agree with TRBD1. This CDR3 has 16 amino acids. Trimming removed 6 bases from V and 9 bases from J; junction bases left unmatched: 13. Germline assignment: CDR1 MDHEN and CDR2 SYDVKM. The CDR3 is CASSRTGGGIRRPQHF. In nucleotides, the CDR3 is TGTGCCAGCAGCCGGACAGGGGGCGGGATTCGGAGGCCCCAGCATTTT.

The CDR3 is CASSQSSDSDNEQFF. CDR3 coding DNA: TGCGCCAGCAGTCAATCCTCGGACTCTGACAATGAGCAGTTCTTC. The rearrangement uses TRBV23-1 and TRBJ2-1; a possible D gene is TRBD2 (5 bases). Being an ORF, TRBV23-1 has a function that is uncertain. The CDR3 covers 15 residues. The ends were cut back, 0 bases at V and 5 bases at J, with 11 bases in the middle.

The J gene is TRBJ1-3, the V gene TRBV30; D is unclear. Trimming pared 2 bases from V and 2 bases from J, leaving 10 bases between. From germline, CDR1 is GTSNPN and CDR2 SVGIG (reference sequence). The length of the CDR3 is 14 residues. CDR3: CAWSLGRTGNTIYF. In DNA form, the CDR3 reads TGTGCCTGGAGTCTGGGGAGGACTGGAAACACCATATATTTT.

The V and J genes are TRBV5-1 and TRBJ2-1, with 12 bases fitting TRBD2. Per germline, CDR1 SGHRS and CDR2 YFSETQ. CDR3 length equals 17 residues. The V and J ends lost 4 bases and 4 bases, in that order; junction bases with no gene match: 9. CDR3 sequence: CASSLTSGRPGYNEQFF. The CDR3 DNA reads TGCGCCAGCAGCCTCACTAGCGGGAGGCCGGGGTACAATGAGCAGTTCTTC.